The 8 T cell receptor beta chains listed next were all sequenced from one sample in a study of cytomegalovirus exposure and HLA in healthy donors. TCRdb keeps only in-frame clones here, not all; method: immunoSEQ multiplex PCR. The data hold a few hundred thousand clones, with more than 80% observed a single time. Material: PBMCs. The receptor set was obtained from a woman between 18 and 30 years old in good health and CMV-seronegative.

This clone is a singleton in its sample. V usage is TRBV27 and J usage is TRBJ2-1; 14 nucleotides match TRBD2. Trimming removed 5 bases from V and 8 bases from J; junction bases left unmatched: 8. Per the germline V gene, CDR1 is MNHEY and CDR2 is SMNVEV (reference sequence). The CDR3 is 16 amino acids. The CDR3 sequence is CASSARLAGGPDEQFF. The DNA for the CDR3 is TGTGCCAGCAGTGCTAGACTAGCGGGAGGGCCGGATGAGCAGTTCTTC.

The rearrangement joins TRBV5-1 to TRBJ2-7; D remains unclear. The CDR3 loop spans 14 amino acids. The V gene lost 0 bases and the J gene lost 2 bases, with 9 bases spanning the gap. Germline V CDR1 and CDR2: SGHRS, YFSETQ. The DNA for the CDR3 is TGCGCCAGCAGCTTGGGACAAAAACCCTACGAGCAGTACTTC. As protein: CASSLGQKPYEQYF. The full variable domain, in which reference TRBV5-1 and TRBJ2-7 provide the parts outside the CDR3, is KAGVTQTPRYLIKTRGQQVTLSCSPISGHRSVSWYQQTPGQGLQFLFEYFSETQRNKGNFPGRFSGRQFSNSRSEMNVSTLELGDSALYLCASSLGQKPYEQYFGPGTRLTVT.

The chain is built from TRBV28 and TRBJ2-7, with a possible D match to TRBD2 (6 bases). Germline assignment: CDR1 MDHEN and CDR2 SYDVKM. Trimming removed 6 bases from V and 2 bases from J, with 17 bases in between. CDR3 length: 15 amino acids. The CDR3 DNA is TGTGCCAGCAGGACCACTAGCCGAGTAACCTACGAGCAGTACTTC. As protein: CASRTTSRVTYEQYF.

The chain recombines TRBV6-1 with TRBJ2-2, with D perhaps matching TRBD1 (5 bases). V was clipped by 7 bases and J by 0 bases, with 12 bases between them. In germline, CDR1 is MNHNS, CDR2 SASEGT. The CDR3 length is 15 residues. In nucleotides, the CDR3 is TGTGCCAGCACTTTAGACAGACCGAACACCGGGGAGCTGTTTTTT. Protein product: CASTLDRPNTGELFF.

This chain connects TRBV6-1 to TRBJ1-1; TRBD1 agrees at 8 bases. The CDR3 sequence is 14 residues long. Unmatched junction bases numbered 14, after V lost 10 bases and J lost 7 bases. Per germline, CDR1 MNHNS and CDR2 SASEGT. CDR3 loop: CATVLSGTGLEAFF. CDR3 DNA: TGTGCCACCGTTCTTTCCGGGACAGGACTTGAAGCTTTCTTT.

This chain uses TRBV2 with TRBJ2-5, with D perhaps matching TRBD1 (5 bases). Germline loops: CDR1 SNHLY, CDR2 FYNNEI. The V gene lost 9 bases and the J gene lost 4 bases, with 12 bases spanning the gap. This CDR3 region has 12 residues. The CDR3 spells CASSGYRETQYF. The CDR3 DNA sequence: TGTGCCAGTTCAGGGTACCGAGAGACCCAGTACTTC.

For the CDR3, the DNA is TGCGCCAGCAGCCGGGGGACTACCTACGAGCAGTACTTC. As protein: CASSRGTTYEQYF. The chain recombines TRBV4-1 with TRBJ2-7, with 7 bases identical to TRBD2. Germline V gene lookup returns CDR1 MGHRA and CDR2 YSYEKL. Unmatched junction bases numbered 2, after V lost 4 bases and J lost 2 bases. This CDR3 is 13 amino acids long.

The chain carries TRBV4-1 and TRBJ2-3, with 7 bases matching TRBD2. The V segment lost 3 bases and the J segment 0 bases; nucleotides outside the gene matches: 6. From germline, CDR1 is MGHRA and CDR2 YSYEKL. The CDR3 runs to 16 residues. The DNA for the CDR3 is TGCGCCAGCAGCCAGGCAGAAGCGGGAAGCACAGATACGCAGTATTTT. Its translation is CASSQAEAGSTDTQYF.